What follows is one T cell receptor beta chain and its context. The data originate from a study of T cell responses to AZD1222 COVID-19 vaccine. Some clones are missing from TCRdb's copy, which holds only in-frame ones; the method was immunoSEQ multiplex PCR. The sample holds about 94,000 clones, over 75% seen once. CDR1 and CDR2 from the germline V gene are MDHEN and SYDVKM. This CDR3 is built from 15 residues. With 4 bases clipped from V and 6 bases from J, the junction kept 6 bases outside the gene matches. The sequence was collected from an adult in good health. The V call is TRBV28, the J call TRBJ2-3; TRBD2 agrees at 11 bases. The material was peripheral blood, obtained on day 0 of AZD1222 vaccination. In nucleotides, the CDR3 is TGTGCCAGCAGTTCCACTAGCGGGGGCTGGGATACGCAGTATTTT. Translation: CASSSTSGGWDTQYF.